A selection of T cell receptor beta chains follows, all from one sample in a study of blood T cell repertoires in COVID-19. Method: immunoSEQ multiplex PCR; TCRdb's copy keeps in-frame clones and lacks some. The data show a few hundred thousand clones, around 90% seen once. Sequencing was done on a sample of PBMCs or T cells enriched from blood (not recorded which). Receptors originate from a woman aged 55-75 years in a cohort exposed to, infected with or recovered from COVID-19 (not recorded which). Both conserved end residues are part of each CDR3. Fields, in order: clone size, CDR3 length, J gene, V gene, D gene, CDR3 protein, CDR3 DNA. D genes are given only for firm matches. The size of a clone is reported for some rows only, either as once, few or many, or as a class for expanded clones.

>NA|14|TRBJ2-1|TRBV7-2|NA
CASSLQRSAGEQFF
TGTGCCAGCAGCTTACAACGTTCAGCGGGCGAGCAGTTCTTC
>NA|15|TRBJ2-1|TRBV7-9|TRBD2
CASSKLAGPYNEQFF
TGTGCCAGCAGCAAACTAGCGGGCCCCTACAATGAGCAGTTCTTC
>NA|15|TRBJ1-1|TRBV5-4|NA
CASSLVRTGDTEAFF
TGTGCCAGCAGCTTGGTCCGGACTGGGGACACTGAAGCTTTCTTT
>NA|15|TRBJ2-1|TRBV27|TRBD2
CASSPRTSGGNEQFF
TGTGCCAGCAGTCCTCGGACTAGCGGGGGCAATGAGCAGTTCTTC
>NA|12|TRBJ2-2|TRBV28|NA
CASSSRTGELFF
TGTGCCAGCAGTTCCAGGACCGGGGAGCTGTTTTTT
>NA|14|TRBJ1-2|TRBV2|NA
CASSEALGKGGYTF
TGTGCCAGCAGTGAAGCCCTCGGGAAAGGGGGCTACACCTTC
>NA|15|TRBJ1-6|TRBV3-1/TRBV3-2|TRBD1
CASSRRDRENSPLHF
TGTGCCAGCAGCCGACGGGACAGAGAAAATTCACCCCTCCACTTT
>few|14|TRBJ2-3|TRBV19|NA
CASSNLAGTDTQYF
TGTGCCAGTAGTAACCTAGCCGGGACAGATACGCAGTATTTT
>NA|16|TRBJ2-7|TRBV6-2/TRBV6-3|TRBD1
CASSYHPARQGYEQYF
TGTGCCAGCAGTTACCATCCCGCCCGACAGGGCTACGAGCAGTACTTC
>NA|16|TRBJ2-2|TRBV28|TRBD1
CASSSRTGGRAGELFF
TGTGCCAGCAGTTCGCGGACAGGGGGAAGAGCCGGGGAGCTGTTTTTT